Listed here are 3 T cell receptor beta chains from one sample, sequenced in a study of blood T cells in healthy people across ages. Using a J-beta primer mix together with a sample-barcoded 5' primer, a second PCR was run for roughly 6 to 12 cycles. TCRdb called the 5' RACE reads again in MiXCR, with one record for every CDR3 protein. The sample contains about 1.5 million distinct CDR3 sequences, approximately 39% of which appear only once. The sequenced material came from blood. These receptors originate from a woman aged 18-35 years in good health.

This clonotype was recorded a few times. This rearrangement joins TRBV28 to TRBJ2-7; TRBD2 matches at 7 bases. Trimming cost V 6 bases and J 4 bases; bases outside gene matches: 15. The CDR3 consists of 16 residues. Germline V CDR1 and CDR2: MDHEN, SYDVKM. CDR3 loop: CASSSLQAGEGYEQYF. As DNA, the CDR3 is TGTGCCAGCAGCTCTTTACAGGCGGGAGAGGGTTACGAGCAGTACTTC.

This clonotype was counted a few times. The rearrangement uses TRBV6-2 or TRBV6-3 and TRBJ2-1; 11 bases are shared with TRBD2. V was clipped by 5 bases and J by 10 bases; unmatched bases: 7. The CDR3 extends over 14 amino acids. The germline CDR1 and CDR2 sequences are MNHEY and SVGEGT. This chain's CDR3 is CASSRPSGRQEQFF. The CDR3 DNA is TGTGCCAGCAGTCGACCTAGCGGGAGGCAAGAGCAGTTCTTC.

The V call is TRBV7-3, the J call TRBJ2-5; 10 nucleotides line up with TRBD1. Germline-derived CDR1 and CDR2 are SGHTA and FQGTGA. J lost 3 bases, V lost 5 bases, and 3 bases had no gene match. This CDR3 has 14 amino acids. The CDR3 loop reads CASSQDRGEETQYF. In DNA form, the CDR3 reads TGTGCCAGCAGCCAGGACAGGGGGGAAGAGACCCAGTACTTC.